Presented here are 23 T cell receptor beta chains from one specimen sequenced in a study of blood T cell repertoires in COVID-19. Libraries were prepared by immunoSEQ multiplex PCR; TCRdb keeps only in-frame clonotypes and omits some of them. The sample has 40,000 to 60,000 clones, 70% to 85% seen once. Sample: peripheral blood. The receptors shown here come from a human donor in a cohort sampled during active COVID-19.

The rearrangement links TRBV4-3 to TRBJ2-1; D is unclear. The CDR3 consists of 16 residues. Germline V gene lookup returns CDR1 LGHNA and CDR2 YSLEER. The V and J ends lost 0 bases and 6 bases respectively, with 15 bases between them. CDR3 sequence: CASSQDLARVGNEQFF. The CDR3 DNA sequence: TGCGCCAGCAGCCAAGATCTCGCACGGGTGGGCAATGAGCAGTTCTTC.

The rearrangement links TRBV30 to TRBJ2-7, with D tentatively TRBD1 (5 bases). Germline V lookup: CDR1 GTSNPN, CDR2 SVGIG (reference sequence). V was pared by 0 bases and J by 3 bases, with 12 bases between. This CDR3 region has 14 residues. The CDR3 bases are TGTGCCTGGAGTGTTCAGGCCGACAGCTACGAGCAGTACTTC. Protein product: CAWSVQADSYEQYF.

The CDR3 nucleotides read TGTGCCAGCACGGGGGGGAGTGGGACCCAGTACTTC. It yields the protein CASTGGSGTQYF. This sequence joins TRBV6-5 and TRBJ2-5, with TRBD2 matching 8 bases. Germline V lookup: CDR1 MNHEY, CDR2 SVGAGI. The CDR3 covers 12 residues. Trimming cost V 7 bases and J 7 bases; bases outside gene matches: 5.

The rearrangement uses TRBV7-9 and TRBJ1-5; perhaps TRBD1 as D (6 bases). The CDR3 contains 13 residues. The V and J ends lost 1 base and 9 bases respectively, with 10 bases between them. CDR1 SEHNR and CDR2 FQNEAQ come from the germline V gene (reference sequence). The CDR3: CASSLVQGRPQHF. The DNA of the CDR3 is TGTGCCAGCAGCTTAGTGCAGGGGCGGCCCCAGCATTTT.

This chain connects TRBV6-5 to TRBJ1-4; 8 positions match TRBD1. The CDR3 contains 15 residues. CDR1 is MNHEY, CDR2 SVGAGI, per germline. The ends lost 6 bases at V and 8 bases at J; junction bases unmatched: 11. CDR3 protein: CASRRDRGVGEKLFF. CDR3 nucleotide sequence: TGTGCCAGCAGGCGCGACAGGGGCGTGGGCGAAAAACTGTTTTTT.

This chain connects TRBV19 to TRBJ2-5; 7 bases align to TRBD2. Germline lookup yields CDR1 LNHDA and CDR2 SQIVND (reference sequence). The CDR3 has 14 residues. The V and J ends lost 3 bases and 7 bases, in that order; junction bases with no gene match: 8. Here the CDR3 DNA reads TGTGCCAGTAGTATTTCTGGCGGGGGTGGGACCCAGTACTTC. It codes for CASSISGGGGTQYF.

On this clone: Compared with germline, one end of the junction differs, possibly owing to a read error. This chain links TRBV23-1 with TRBJ2-1; D may be TRBD2 (5 bases). TRBV23-1 is an ORF, with its function uncertain. There are 9 residues in the CDR3. CDR3 residues: CASSQEGLF. The CDR3, as DNA: TGCGCCAGCAGTCAAGAGGGCCTCTTC.

The rearrangement uses TRBV7-2 and TRBJ2-5, with 12 bases that match TRBD2. Germline CDR1 and CDR2: SGHTA and FQGNSA. The CDR3 runs to 16 residues. With V trimmed by 3 bases and J by 5 bases, 7 bases remained unmatched. The CDR3 loop reads CASSFPTSGSLETQYF. In DNA, the CDR3 is TGTGCCAGCAGCTTCCCGACTAGCGGGAGTCTTGAGACCCAGTACTTC.

This chain links TRBV4-1 with TRBJ1-1; D is ambiguous. V lost 2 bases and J lost 5, with 12 bases in between. The germline CDR1 and CDR2 sequences are MGHRA and YSYEKL. The CDR3 length is 14 residues. The CDR3 sequence is CASSQPGKGTEAFF. The CDR3 DNA follows: TGCGCCAGCAGCCAACCCGGGAAAGGTACTGAAGCTTTCTTT.

This clone has just one count. Other DNA variants within this sample encode the same CDR3. The chain recombines TRBV19 with TRBJ2-7, with D maybe TRBD1 (5 bases). V was pared by 3 bases and J by 7 bases, with 13 bases between. The CDR3 has 13 amino acids. Germline V gene lookup returns CDR1 LNHDA and CDR2 SQIVND (reference sequence). The CDR3 loop reads CASSMGTGWEQYF. The DNA of the CDR3 is TGTGCCAGTAGTATGGGAACAGGCTGGGAGCAGTACTTC.

V usage is TRBV18 and J usage is TRBJ2-3; TRBD2 matches 9 bases. Germline V gene lookup returns CDR1 KGHSH and CDR2 LQKENI. With V trimmed by 1 base and J by 4 bases, 12 bases remained unmatched. The CDR3 extends over 18 amino acids. CDR3 sequence reads: CASSPRGPSSGSPDTQYF. The CDR3 coding sequence is TGTGCCAGCTCACCACGCGGGCCGAGTAGCGGGAGCCCAGATACGCAGTATTTT.

This clone was found once. The J gene is TRBJ1-2, the V gene TRBV11-2, with TRBD1 matching 7 bases. Germline values: CDR1 SGHAT, CDR2 FQNNGV. The CDR3 loop spans 13 amino acids. Trimming cost V 5 bases and J 7 bases; bases outside gene matches: 7. CDR3 in DNA: TGTGCCAGCAGCCTCGCAGGGGGAGCTGGCTACACCTTC. Translation: CASSLAGGAGYTF.

This CDR3 reads CASSPLESRTYEQYF. The CDR3 DNA is TGTGCCAGCTCACCACTGGAATCTAGAACCTACGAGCAGTACTTC. The rearrangement uses TRBV18 and TRBJ2-7; D not certain. This CDR3 contains 15 residues. The V and J ends lost 1 base and 2 bases respectively, with 12 bases between them. CDR1 and CDR2 (germline): KGHSH, LQKENI.

This clone appeared once. The chain has TRBV3-1 (or the pseudogene TRBV3-2) and TRBJ2-2, with 7 bases fitting TRBD2. The CDR3 length is 17 residues. From germline, CDR1 is LGHDT and CDR2 YNNKEL (reference sequence). V shed 4 bases, J shed 3 bases, and the junction held 11 bases outside the gene matches. The CDR3 DNA reads as TGTGCCAGCAGCCGGGGGGGTGCAGTTTATCACACCGGGGAGCTGTTTTTT. Its translation is CASSRGGAVYHTGELFF.

The chain uses TRBV7-2 and TRBJ2-1; 10 bases agree with TRBD2. There are 16 residues in the CDR3. Trimming cost V 1 base and J 9 bases; bases outside gene matches: 9. From germline, CDR1 is SGHTA and CDR2 FQGNSA. The CDR3 spells CASSLGGLAGAGEQFF. The CDR3 coding sequence is TGTGCCAGCAGCTTAGGAGGTCTAGCGGGAGCCGGTGAGCAGTTCTTC.

Points on this clone: Other DNA sequences from this sample encode an identical CDR3 as well. The chain uses TRBV19 and TRBJ1-3; no definite D call. The CDR3 sequence is 14 residues long. Germline CDR1 reads LNHDA; CDR2 reads SQIVND (reference sequence). The V end was cut by 3 bases, the J end by 3 bases, with 9 bases between. DNA of the CDR3: TGTGCCAGTAGTATGCGGGGATTTGGAAACACCATATATTTT. It translates to CASSMRGFGNTIYF.

Turning to this clone: The sample has other DNA sequences that encode this CDR3 too. The chain carries TRBV30 and TRBJ2-7; TRBD1 matches at 7 bases. CDR3 length: 13 amino acids. CDR1 is GTSNPN, CDR2 SVGIG, per germline (reference sequence). The V and J ends lost 2 bases and 2 bases, in that order; junction bases with no gene match: 3. CDR3 nucleotide sequence: TGTGCCTGGAGTCCCGGACAGGCCTACGAGCAGTACTTC. It specifies CAWSPGQAYEQYF.

This clone was detected ten times or more. J is TRBJ2-1 and V is TRBV7-6, with TRBD1 matching over 9 bases. CDR3 size: 15 residues. V gave up 5 bases and J gave up 7 bases; unmatched junction bases: 9. Germline loops: CDR1 SGHVS, CDR2 FNYEAQ. CDR3 coding DNA: TGTGCCAGCAGCGTACAGGGGGCGCAGAATAATGAGCAGTTCTTC. Protein: CASSVQGAQNNEQFF.

With regard to this clone: A much larger clone differs by one base, so this may be a read error. Other nucleotide sequences from this sample produce the same CDR3. The J gene is TRBJ2-1, the V gene TRBV5-1; 7 nucleotides match TRBD2. Germline values: CDR1 SGHRS, CDR2 YFSETQ. J lost 1 base, V lost 0 bases, and 1 base had no gene match. This CDR3 spans 15 amino acids. CDR3 bases: TGCGCCAGCAGCTTGGCAGCGGGGTCCTACAATGAGCAGTTCTTC. Residues: CASSLAAGSYNEQFF.

This chain links TRBV5-6 with TRBJ1-6; D call uncertain. Germline loops: CDR1 SGHDT, CDR2 YYEEEE. Deletions cut 5 bases from V and 0 bases from J, with 12 bases between. The CDR3 has 16 amino acids. CDR3 in DNA: TGTGCCAGCAGGGGAGGACGGAGCTCCTATAATTCACCCCTCCACTTT. Amino acid sequence: CASRGGRSSYNSPLHF.

The rearrangement joins TRBV6-5 to TRBJ2-7; the match to TRBD1 covers 9 bases. The CDR3 consists of 15 residues. Germline CDR1 MNHEY, CDR2 SVGAGI. The V and J ends lost 5 bases and 3 bases, in that order; junction bases with no gene match: 8. The CDR3 DNA sequence: TGTGCCAGCAGTATGGGACAGGGAAGAAGCTACGAGCAGTACTTC. The encoded protein is CASSMGQGRSYEQYF.

The chain uses TRBV28 and TRBJ2-2, with 7 bases lining up with TRBD1. The ends lost 5 bases at V and 5 bases at J; junction bases unmatched: 2. The CDR3 has 13 amino acids. From germline, CDR1 is MDHEN and CDR2 SYDVKM. The CDR3 nucleotides read TGTGCCAGCAGTACGACAGGGACCGGGGAGCTGTTTTTT. It is translated as CASSTTGTGELFF.

The V call is TRBV21-1, the J call TRBJ2-7; TRBD1, the D gene given by the table, was not confirmed from the DNA. TRBV21-1 is deemed a pseudogene. The length of the CDR3 is 15 residues. CDR3 region: CASSRRGRRTYEQYF. The DNA for the CDR3 is TGTGCCAGCAGCCGCAGGGGACGGCGGACCTACGAGCAGTACTTC.